A single sample gave rise to the 32 T cell receptor beta chains below, sequenced in a study of cytomegalovirus exposure and HLA in healthy donors. This PCR relied on a set of 60 Vbeta primers and 13 Jbeta primers. Assay: immunoSEQ multiplex PCR; the TCRdb copy retains only in-frame clones and omits some. The sample yields more than 95,000 clones, 81% seen once. Sequenced material: PBMCs. All receptors come from a woman in her 30s in good health and CMV-seronegative.

The chain carries TRBV9 and TRBJ2-5, with 7 bases matching TRBD1. Germline CDR1 is SGDLS and CDR2 is YYNGEE. This CDR3 has 14 amino acids. The V gene end was trimmed by 1 base and the J gene end by 4 bases; junction bases not matched to a gene: 4. The CDR3 reads CASSVQAGGETQYF. The CDR3 DNA sequence: TGTGCCAGCAGCGTACAGGCAGGGGGAGAGACCCAGTACTTC. The full variable domain, in which reference TRBV9 and TRBJ2-5 provide the parts outside the CDR3, is DSGVTQTPKHLITATGQRVTLRCSPRSGDLSVYWYQQSLDQGLQFLIQYYNGEERAKGNILERFSAQQFPDLHSELNLSSLELGDSALYFCASSVQAGGETQYFGPGTRLLVL.

The chain has TRBV27 and TRBJ2-7, with TRBD2 matching 16 bases. The CDR3 consists of 19 residues. The J segment lost 4 bases and the V segment lost 5 bases, leaving 14 bases of the junction unmatched. Looked up from germline, CDR1 is MNHEY and CDR2 is SMNVEV (reference sequence). CDR3 nucleotide sequence: TGTGCCAGCAGTGACACGGGACTAGCGGGAGGGCAGGCGCCATACGAGCAGTACTTC. Its protein product is CASSDTGLAGGQAPYEQYF.

The chain joins TRBV28 to TRBJ2-1; 7 nucleotides agree with TRBD2. This CDR3 contains 11 residues. Trimming took 7 bases from V and 14 from J; bases not matched to a gene: 8. Germline V CDR1 and CDR2: MDHEN, SYDVKM. CDR3 in amino acids: CASTTGRVKFF. DNA of the CDR3: TGTGCCAGCACCACGGGGAGGGTGAAGTTCTTC.

The chain couples TRBV2 to TRBJ2-5; 11 bases line up with TRBD2. The V and J ends lost 7 bases and 5 bases, in that order; junction bases with no gene match: 12. The CDR3 is made up of 16 amino acids. Germline V gene data show CDR1 as SNHLY and CDR2 as FYNNEI. CDR3 loop: CASTDLAGGPWETQYF. In DNA, the CDR3 is TGTGCCAGCACGGATTTAGCGGGAGGGCCTTGGGAGACCCAGTACTTC.

The chain has TRBV19 and TRBJ2-7, with D possibly matching TRBD1 (5 bases). V was pared by 6 bases and J by 5 bases, with 14 bases between. Germline lookup yields CDR1 LNHDA and CDR2 SQIVND (reference sequence). The CDR3 totals 13 residues. CDR3 in DNA: TGTGCCAGTAGCGATCTTGGGGCCCACGAGCAGTACTTC. This sequence encodes CASSDLGAHEQYF.

The chain links TRBV14 to TRBJ1-1; the match to TRBD1 covers 8 bases. The junction had 9 bases not matched to a gene; V was cut back by 0 bases and J by 0 bases. The CDR3 loop spans 18 amino acids. Germline loops: CDR1 SGHDN, CDR2 FVKESK. The DNA of the CDR3 is TGTGCCAGCAGCCAAGATCTTCCCGACAGGGGTTTGAACACTGAAGCTTTCTTT. It encodes CASSQDLPDRGLNTEAFF.

The rearrangement uses TRBV19 and TRBJ1-3, with D unresolved. CDR1 and CDR2 (germline): LNHDA, SQIVND (reference sequence). Deletions cut 2 bases from V and 10 bases from J, with 12 bases between. This CDR3 is 13 amino acids long. The CDR3 loop is CASSISSRDTIYF. The CDR3 DNA reads TGTGCCAGTAGTATATCTTCGAGGGATACCATATATTTT.

This chain connects TRBV9 to TRBJ1-3; D ambiguous. V was pared by 3 bases and J by 2 bases, with 6 bases between. CDR3 length: 13 residues. CDR1 is SGDLS, CDR2 YYNGEE, per germline. The CDR3 protein is CASSDNPGNTIYF. The CDR3 DNA is TGTGCCAGCAGCGATAATCCTGGAAACACCATATATTTT.

The table lists this clone with a few counts. The V call is TRBV10-3, the J call TRBJ2-3, with 9 bases matching TRBD1. Losses at the gene ends were 7 bases for V and 4 bases for J; bases not matched to a gene: 6. The CDR3 totals 14 residues. Germline V gene lookup returns CDR1 ENHRY and CDR2 SYGVKD. CDR3 region: CAINNRGLADTQYF. DNA for the CDR3: TGTGCCATCAATAACAGGGGGCTGGCAGATACGCAGTATTTT.

This clone occurred once. This chain connects TRBV20-1 to TRBJ2-7; 9 bases map to TRBD1. Germline V gene data show CDR1 as DFQATT and CDR2 as SNEGSKA (reference sequence). CDR3 size: 11 residues. J lost 6 bases, V lost 6 bases, and 3 bases had no gene match. CDR3 sequence (DNA): TGCAGTGCGGGGACAGGGAGCGAGCAGTACTTC. Protein: CSAGTGSEQYF.

This clone was counted a few times. This chain uses TRBV6-5 with TRBJ2-7; tentative D call: TRBD1 (5 bases). Trimming stripped 2 bases from V and 2 bases from J, with 13 bases between. Germline assignment: CDR1 MNHEY and CDR2 SVGAGI. CDR3 size: 15 residues. The CDR3 DNA follows: TGTGCCAGCAGTTACGCGACAGTAAATACCTACGAGCAGTACTTC. Translating gives CASSYATVNTYEQYF.

This sequence joins TRBV7-2 and TRBJ2-7; TRBD2 matches 10 bases. Germline V gene sequence: CDR1 SGHTA, CDR2 FQGNSA. The CDR3 spans 15 residues. V gave up 2 bases and J gave up 4 bases; unmatched junction bases: 5. The DNA for the CDR3 is TGTGCCAGCAGCTTACTAGCGGGAGTAGGATACGAGCAGTACTTC. Translation: CASSLLAGVGYEQYF.

The rearrangement joins TRBV9 to TRBJ2-1; 14 bases align to TRBD2. The CDR3 consists of 18 residues. Germline V lookup: CDR1 SGDLS, CDR2 YYNGEE. V dropped 3 bases and J dropped 7; count of bases not matched to a gene: 12. CDR3 DNA: TGTGCCAGCAGCGGGAGACTAGCGGGGGGGTACGGGTTAAATGAGCAGTTCTTC. Its translation: CASSGRLAGGYGLNEQFF. Drawing the rest from reference TRBV9 and TRBJ2-1, the complete variable domain is DSGVTQTPKHLITATGQRVTLRCSPRSGDLSVYWYQQSLDQGLQFLIQYYNGEERAKGNILERFSAQQFPDLHSELNLSSLELGDSALYFCASSGRLAGGYGLNEQFFGPGTRLTVL.

The table lists this clone with a count of one. The gene calls are TRBV30 and TRBJ1-3; TRBD1 aligns across 7 bases. The CDR3 consists of 16 residues. V was pared by 2 bases and J by 1 base, with 8 bases of the junction left unmatched. Germline V gene lookup returns CDR1 GTSNPN and CDR2 SVGIG (reference sequence). As DNA, the CDR3 is TGTGCCTGGAGTATCCCCCCGACAGGGTCTGGAAACACCATATATTTT. Protein sequence: CAWSIPPTGSGNTIYF.

V and J are TRBV9 and TRBJ2-1, with 13 bases lining up with TRBD2. This CDR3 comprises 17 residues. Germline V CDR1 and CDR2: SGDLS, YYNGEE. V shed 3 bases, J shed 2 bases, and the junction held 5 bases outside the gene matches. In nucleotides, the CDR3 is TGTGCCAGCAGCGAGGGACTAGCGGGACGTCCCTACAATGAGCAGTTCTTC. Amino acid sequence: CASSEGLAGRPYNEQFF. Based on the CDR3 plus reference TRBV9 and TRBJ2-1, the full variable domain is DSGVTQTPKHLITATGQRVTLRCSPRSGDLSVYWYQQSLDQGLQFLIQYYNGEERAKGNILERFSAQQFPDLHSELNLSSLELGDSALYFCASSEGLAGRPYNEQFFGPGTRLTVL.

The V gene is TRBV28, the J gene TRBJ2-7, with D possibly matching TRBD2 (6 bases). From germline, CDR1 is MDHEN and CDR2 SYDVKM. The germline V and J ends were trimmed by 2 bases and 3 bases, with 8 bases remaining between them. The CDR3 consists of 13 residues. Here the CDR3 DNA reads TGTGCCAGCAGTTTAGGGACTTTCTACGAGCAGTACTTC. Protein sequence: CASSLGTFYEQYF.

This clone came up once. J is TRBJ1-1 and V is TRBV28; 12 nucleotides line up with TRBD1. This CDR3 has 15 amino acids. The germline V gene encodes CDR1 MDHEN and CDR2 SYDVKM. Trimming cost V 6 bases and J 5 bases; bases outside gene matches: 7. The CDR3 here is CASSPGQGAATEAFF. The CDR3, as DNA: TGTGCCAGCAGCCCGGGACAGGGGGCGGCGACTGAAGCTTTCTTT.

The rearrangement links TRBV7-3 to TRBJ1-1, with 11 bases that match TRBD1. J gave up 5 bases and V 5 bases, and 13 bases lay outside the gene matches. Germline CDR1 SGHTA, CDR2 FQGTGA. The CDR3 is 17 residues long. CDR3 sequence reads: CASSPQDRGHGETEAFF. As DNA, the CDR3 is TGTGCCAGCAGCCCCCAGGACAGGGGGCATGGCGAGACTGAAGCTTTCTTT.

The V gene is TRBV28, the J gene TRBJ1-1, with TRBD1 identical over 7 bases. The CDR3 spans 16 residues. Germline V CDR1 and CDR2: MDHEN, SYDVKM. J was trimmed by 1 base and V by 7 bases; bases with no gene match: 12. This CDR3 reads CASTRAGAGGNTEAFF. The CDR3 nucleotides read TGTGCCAGCACCCGCGCTGGGGCAGGGGGGAACACTGAAGCTTTCTTT.

This clone was recorded a few times. V is TRBV2 and J is TRBJ1-2, with D hard to call. This CDR3 region has 15 residues. V gave up 9 bases and J gave up 0 bases, with 17 bases separating them. Germline V gene sequence: CDR1 SNHLY, CDR2 FYNNEI. CDR3 amino acids: CASNRQAGPNYGYTF. The CDR3 DNA reads as TGTGCCAGTAACCGGCAGGCAGGTCCTAACTATGGCTACACCTTC.

J is TRBJ1-5 and V is TRBV15; D perhaps matches TRBD1 (6 bases). The CDR3 loop spans 15 amino acids. V gave up 5 bases and J gave up 0 bases, with 11 bases separating them. CDR1 is LNHNV and CDR2 is YYDKDF in the germline V gene (reference sequence). The CDR3, as DNA: TGTGCCACCAGCGTCGGGACAATTAGCAATCAGCCCCAGCATTTT. It codes for CATSVGTISNQPQHF.

This clone was seen only once. The gene calls are TRBV6-5 and TRBJ2-3; 8 bases are shared with TRBD2. This CDR3 comprises 15 residues. CDR1 is MNHEY, CDR2 SVGAGI, per germline. V shed 2 bases and J 6 bases; nucleotides not matched to a gene: 7. The CDR3 region has the DNA TGTGCCAGCAGTTACGGACCGGGGGGGCGGGATACGCAGTATTTT. Translation: CASSYGPGGRDTQYF.

The chain is built from TRBV5-4 and TRBJ2-7, with D tentatively TRBD2 (6 bases). Germline V CDR1 and CDR2: SGHNT, YYREEE (reference sequence). The CDR3 totals 12 residues. V dropped 0 bases and J dropped 6 bases, with 7 bases sitting between them. The CDR3 DNA is TGTGCCAGCAGCTTGGGGACTACCGAGCAGTACTTC. Translated: CASSLGTTEQYF.

The V gene is TRBV28, the J gene TRBJ1-5; a possible D gene is TRBD1 (6 bases). The CDR3 is 15 amino acids. CDR1 and CDR2 from the germline V gene are MDHEN and SYDVKM. V was pared by 5 bases and J by 0 bases, with 11 bases between. DNA for the CDR3: TGTGCCAGCAGTGGACAGCCGTATAGCAATCAGCCCCAGCATTTT. It specifies CASSGQPYSNQPQHF.

The CDR3 protein is CASSVAGLTEAFF. The CDR3 region has the DNA TGTGCCAGCAGCGTAGCAGGCCTCACTGAAGCTTTCTTT. This chain links TRBV9 with TRBJ1-1; D call uncertain. Between the trimmed V and J ends, which lost 0 bases and 4 bases, there was a span of 7 bases. This CDR3 region has 13 residues. Germline lookup yields CDR1 SGDLS and CDR2 YYNGEE. Variable domain in full (rest from reference TRBV9 and TRBJ1-1): DSGVTQTPKHLITATGQRVTLRCSPRSGDLSVYWYQQSLDQGLQFLIQYYNGEERAKGNILERFSAQQFPDLHSELNLSSLELGDSALYFCASSVAGLTEAFFGQGTRLTVV.

This CDR3 is CASSDGSGLNTEAFF. CDR3 coding DNA: TGTGCCAGCAGTGATGGTTCAGGTTTGAACACTGAAGCTTTCTTT. V gene TRBV2 combines with J gene TRBJ1-1; D uncertain. Trimming stripped 3 bases from V and 0 bases from J, with 11 bases between. Germline V gene data show CDR1 as SNHLY and CDR2 as FYNNEI. CDR3 size: 15 residues.

The CDR3 coding sequence is TGCGCCAGCAGCCCCGGACTAGCGGGAGTCCAGGACATTCAGTACTTC. This encodes CASSPGLAGVQDIQYF. The V gene is TRBV5-1, the J gene TRBJ2-4; TRBD2 matches at 13 bases. CDR1 and CDR2 from the germline V gene are SGHRS and YFSETQ. J gave up 8 bases and V 4 bases, and 9 bases lay outside the gene matches. The CDR3 length is 16 residues.

This chain uses TRBV19 with TRBJ1-1, with 10 bases that match TRBD1. The CDR3 is 15 residues long. The ends lost 5 bases at V and 2 bases at J; junction bases unmatched: 5. Per germline, CDR1 LNHDA and CDR2 SQIVND (reference sequence). The CDR3 loop reads CASSSWDRGNTEAFF. In nucleotides, the CDR3 is TGTGCCAGTAGTTCATGGGACAGGGGCAACACTGAAGCTTTCTTT.

This clone turned up a few times. The V and J genes are TRBV6-1 and TRBJ1-2, with 9 bases matching TRBD1. CDR3 length equals 14 residues. Trimming cost V 10 bases and J 7 bases; bases outside gene matches: 13. Germline loops: CDR1 MNHNS, CDR2 SASEGT. The CDR3 region has the DNA TGTGCCACCCATATACAACAGGGGGCGCGTGGCTACACCTTC. Protein product: CATHIQQGARGYTF.

The genes are TRBV27 and TRBJ2-6; 12 bases align to TRBD1. Trimming removed 3 bases from V and 9 bases from J; junction bases left unmatched: 12. CDR3 size: 18 residues. CDR1 is MNHEY and CDR2 is SMNVEV in the germline V gene (reference sequence). The CDR3 nucleotides are TGTGCCAGCAGTTTTAATCCCCCGGGACAGGGGGCGGTCAACGTCCTGACTTTC. Protein: CASSFNPPGQGAVNVLTF.

This clone was seen more than once but under ten times. CDR3 sequence (DNA): TGTGCCTGGACGGGAGGGGGGGGCAATCAGCCCCAGCATTTT. Encoded protein: CAWTGGGGNQPQHF. V gene TRBV30 combines with J gene TRBJ1-5, with a tentative D call TRBD1 (6 bases). V dropped 4 bases and J dropped 2 bases, with 12 bases sitting between them. CDR1 is GTSNPN, CDR2 SVGIG, per germline (reference sequence). There are 14 residues in the CDR3.

The V gene is TRBV19, the J gene TRBJ1-5; 8 bases map to TRBD1. This CDR3 contains 15 residues. With V trimmed by 7 bases and J by 2 bases, 7 bases remained unmatched. The germline CDR1 and CDR2 sequences are LNHDA and SQIVND (reference sequence). In nucleotides, the CDR3 is TGTGCCAGTACCCTAGACAGGGGTGGCAATCAGCCCCAGCATTTT. Its translation is CASTLDRGGNQPQHF.